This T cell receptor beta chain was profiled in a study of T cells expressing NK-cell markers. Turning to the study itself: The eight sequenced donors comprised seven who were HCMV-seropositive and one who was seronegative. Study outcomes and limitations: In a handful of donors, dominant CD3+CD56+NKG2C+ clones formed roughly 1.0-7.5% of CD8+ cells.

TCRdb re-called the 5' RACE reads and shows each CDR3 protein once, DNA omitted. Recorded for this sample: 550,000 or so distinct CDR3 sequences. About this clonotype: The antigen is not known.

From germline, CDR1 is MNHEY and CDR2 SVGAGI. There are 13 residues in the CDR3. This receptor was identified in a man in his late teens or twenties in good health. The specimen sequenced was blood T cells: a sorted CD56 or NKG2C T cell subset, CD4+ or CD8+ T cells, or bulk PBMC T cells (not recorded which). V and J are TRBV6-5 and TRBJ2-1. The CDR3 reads CASSLLGSPEQFF.